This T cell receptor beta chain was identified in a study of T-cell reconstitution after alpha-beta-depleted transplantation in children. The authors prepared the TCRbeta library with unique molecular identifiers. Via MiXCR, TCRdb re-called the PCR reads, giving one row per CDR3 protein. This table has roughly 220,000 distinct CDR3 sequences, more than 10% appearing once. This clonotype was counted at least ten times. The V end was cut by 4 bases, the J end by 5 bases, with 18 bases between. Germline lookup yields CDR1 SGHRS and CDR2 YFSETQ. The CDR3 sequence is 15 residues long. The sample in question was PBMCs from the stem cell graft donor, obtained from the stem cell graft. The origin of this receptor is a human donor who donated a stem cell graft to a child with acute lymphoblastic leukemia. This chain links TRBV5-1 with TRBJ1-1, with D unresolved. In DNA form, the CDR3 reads TGCGCCAGCAGCCCAACGGTTTCCATTGGGACTGAAGCTTTCTTT. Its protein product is CASSPTVSIGTEAFF.